This passage covers 32 T cell receptor beta chains from one sample sequenced in a study of T-cell reconstitution after alpha-beta-depleted transplantation in children. Preparation of the TCRbeta library involved a method that used unique molecular identifiers. TCRdb re-called the PCR reads with MiXCR, one entry per CDR3 protein. Of hundreds of thousands of distinct CDR3 sequences detected, roughly 17% appear once; the ten largest clones hold over 0.95%. The starting material was PBMCs from the stem cell graft donor, obtained from the stem cell graft. The receptors derive from a human donor who donated a stem cell graft to a child with acute myeloid leukemia.

V gene TRBV29-1 combines with J gene TRBJ2-5, with 11 bases that match TRBD2. The V segment lost 7 bases and the J segment 1 base; nucleotides outside the gene matches: 11. This CDR3 has 16 residues. The germline V gene has CDR1 SQVTM and CDR2 ANQGSEA. The CDR3 is CSAGSPSGGFQETQYF. The CDR3 DNA reads TGCAGCGCTGGGTCCCCTAGCGGGGGGTTCCAAGAGACCCAGTACTTC.

This clonotype was seen more than once but under ten times. The rearrangement links TRBV5-1 to TRBJ2-5; weak D call: TRBD2 (5 bases). The CDR3 spans 16 residues. In germline, CDR1 is SGHRS, CDR2 YFSETQ. V was trimmed by 0 bases and J by 5 bases, leaving 17 bases between them. Here the CDR3 DNA reads TGCGCCAGCAGCTTGGAAGGTAGCAGGTCGGGGGAGACCCAGTACTTC. Translating gives CASSLEGSRSGETQYF.

The rearrangement joins TRBV6-5 to TRBJ1-5; D possibly corresponds to TRBD1 (6 bases). Trimming took off 2 bases at V and 3 bases at J, with 11 bases between the two ends. The germline gives CDR1 MNHEY, CDR2 SVGAGI. This CDR3 is built from 15 residues. In DNA, the CDR3 is TGTGCCAGCAGTTACACTAGGGGGGTCAATCAGCCCCAGCATTTT. Residues: CASSYTRGVNQPQHF.

This clonotype was counted at least ten times. The V call is TRBV12-3 or TRBV12-4, the J call TRBJ2-1, with D maybe TRBD2 (5 bases). The ends were cut back, 6 bases at V and 6 bases at J, with 21 bases in the middle. The CDR3 runs 16 residues. The CDR3 spells CASSPTDYGLLNEQFF. CDR3 nucleotides: TGTGCCAGCAGCCCTACTGACTACGGCCTCCTCAATGAGCAGTTCTTC.

This clonotype appeared once. A read error may explain this, as a much larger clone is one base away. The V gene is TRBV7-8, the J gene TRBJ1-2; a weak D match, TRBD1 (5 bases). The CDR3 covers 13 residues. Germline assignment: CDR1 SGHVS and CDR2 FQNEAQ. Trimming took 6 bases from V and 8 from J, leaving 16 bases between them. In DNA form, the CDR3 reads TGTGCCAGCAGGCTGCAAAGAAGGGGAGGCTACACCTTC. Protein: CASRLQRRGGYTF.

This clonotype has more than one count but fewer than ten. The rearrangement links TRBV5-1 to TRBJ2-3; 7 bases line up with TRBD1. The CDR3 runs 16 residues. Per germline, CDR1 SGHRS and CDR2 YFSETQ. Trimming cost V 4 bases and J 0 bases; bases outside gene matches: 8. The CDR3 loop is CASSITWTGSTDTQYF. The CDR3 DNA reads as TGCGCCAGCAGCATAACGTGGACAGGCAGCACAGATACGCAGTATTTT.

This clonotype was detected ten times or more. The chain links TRBV6-2 or TRBV6-3 to TRBJ2-3, with TRBD2 matching 12 bases. With 2 bases clipped from V and 4 bases from J, the junction kept 1 base outside the gene matches. Germline-derived CDR1 and CDR2 are MNHEY and SVGEGT. This CDR3 region has 15 residues. The CDR3 loop reads CASSYASGGADTQYF. The DNA of the CDR3 is TGTGCCAGCAGTTACGCTAGCGGGGGGGCAGATACGCAGTATTTT.

This clonotype was picked up many times. V usage is TRBV27 and J usage is TRBJ2-1; possibly TRBD1 for D (6 bases). The CDR3 totals 15 residues. V shed 8 bases and J shed 6 bases, with 20 bases lying between them. CDR1 and CDR2 (germline): MNHEY, SMNVEV (reference sequence). As DNA, the CDR3 is TGTGCCAGCCATTATGGACAGCATGGATCCAATGAGCAGTTCTTC. It codes for CASHYGQHGSNEQFF.

The CDR3: CAGLIGPNTEAFF. The CDR3, as DNA: TGTGCCGGGCTGATCGGGCCGAACACTGAAGCTTTCTTT. The chain employs TRBV7-2 and TRBJ1-1; D call uncertain. V was pared by 11 bases and J by 1 base, with 14 bases between. This CDR3 has 13 amino acids. Germline loops: CDR1 SGHTA, CDR2 FQGNSA.

This clonotype was seen repeatedly, ten times or more. The V and J genes are TRBV20-1 and TRBJ1-1; D may be TRBD1 (5 bases). The V end was cut by 6 bases, the J end by 2 bases, with 16 bases between. Germline CDR1 DFQATT, CDR2 SNEGSKA (reference sequence). The CDR3 has 14 residues. The CDR3 coding sequence is TGCAGTGCCGTGGGGGACCGGAGCAACACTGAAGCTTTCTTT. As protein: CSAVGDRSNTEAFF.

This clonotype has a count of ten or more. V usage is TRBV20-1 and J usage is TRBJ1-4; 7 positions match TRBD1. After removal of 2 bases from V and 5 bases from J, the junction contained 8 bases not matched to a gene. The germline V gene has CDR1 DFQATT and CDR2 SNEGSKA (reference sequence). This CDR3 is 15 amino acids long. The CDR3 coding sequence is TGCAGTGCTAGAATGGGACAGAGCATAAATGAAAAACTGTTTTTT. Translating it yields CSARMGQSINEKLFF.

A few counts support this clonotype. This chain connects TRBV20-1 to TRBJ2-1, with D uncertain. The CDR3 runs 14 residues. Per germline, CDR1 DFQATT and CDR2 SNEGSKA (reference sequence). V dropped 3 bases and J dropped 3 bases, with 12 bases sitting between them. In DNA form, the CDR3 reads TGCAGTGCTAGCGGACCGCCTATCTACAATGAGCAGTTCTTC. It yields the protein CSASGPPIYNEQFF.

The V and J genes are TRBV7-2 and TRBJ2-1; D tentatively fits TRBD1 or TRBD2 (5 bases each). The V and J ends lost 5 bases and 15 bases respectively, with 17 bases between them. Germline V gene sequence: CDR1 SGHTA, CDR2 FQGNSA. This CDR3 has 12 residues. CDR3 nucleotides: TGTGCCAGCAGCCCTCCCCCGGGGCTTGCGTTCTTC. It encodes CASSPPPGLAFF.

The table lists this clonotype with many counts. The rearrangement joins TRBV12-3 or TRBV12-4 to TRBJ2-7, with 7 bases identical to TRBD2. This CDR3 contains 11 residues. After removal of 4 bases from V and 7 bases from J, the junction contained 1 base not matched to a gene. The CDR3 is CASSWGGEQYF. In nucleotides, the CDR3 is TGTGCCAGCAGTTGGGGAGGGGAGCAGTACTTC.

The table lists this clonotype with a few counts. The CDR3 loop reads CASSEEGVSYNEQFF. The CDR3 DNA is TGTGCCAGCAGTGAAGAGGGAGTATCCTACAATGAGCAGTTCTTC. The chain employs TRBV2 and TRBJ2-1; D may be TRBD2 (5 bases). Trimming cost V 1 base and J 1 base, with 8 bases left between them. Germline assignment: CDR1 SNHLY and CDR2 FYNNEI. The CDR3 is made up of 15 amino acids.

The genes are TRBV10-3 and TRBJ2-1, with 7 bases aligning to TRBD2. After removal of 2 bases from V and 6 bases from J, the junction contained 13 bases not matched to a gene. Germline assignment: CDR1 ENHRY and CDR2 SYGVKD. This CDR3 region has 17 residues. The CDR3 here is CAISEGPRTRFANEQFF. CDR3 nucleotides: TGTGCCATCAGTGAGGGGCCTCGGACTAGGTTTGCCAATGAGCAGTTCTTC.

This clonotype came up many times. The rearrangement joins TRBV24-1 to TRBJ1-5; 10 bases agree with TRBD1. Germline V gene sequence: CDR1 KGHDR, CDR2 SFDVKD. This CDR3 region has 17 residues. V lost 5 bases and J lost 0; bases outside the gene matches: 6. CDR3 protein: CATSATGGINSNQPQHF. CDR3 DNA: TGTGCCACCAGTGCGACAGGGGGCATCAATAGCAATCAGCCCCAGCATTTT.

This clonotype was found a few times. The CDR3 nucleotides are TGTGCCAGCAGTTTGGTGGGGGACAGCAATGAGCAGTTCTTC. This translates into CASSLVGDSNEQFF. The chain carries TRBV12-3 or TRBV12-4 and TRBJ2-1; TRBD1 matches at 7 bases. Trimming at V came to 3 bases and at J to 6 bases, leaving 5 bases not matched to a gene. This CDR3 is built from 14 residues.

This clonotype was counted ten times or more. This chain links TRBV20-1 with TRBJ1-2; D is unclear. The V gene lost 5 bases and the J gene lost 4 bases, with 17 bases spanning the gap. CDR1 and CDR2 from the germline V gene are DFQATT and SNEGSKA (reference sequence). There are 14 residues in the CDR3. The CDR3 region is CSAPIWGGSYGYTF. The CDR3 DNA is TGCAGTGCTCCCATTTGGGGAGGGAGCTATGGCTACACCTTC.

The chain couples TRBV12-3 or TRBV12-4 to TRBJ2-1, with 8 bases that match TRBD2. V was pared by 6 bases and J by 6 bases, with 10 bases of the junction left unmatched. The CDR3 is 15 residues long. The CDR3, as DNA: TGTGCCAGCAGGGGGACTGGCGGGGGGAGCAATGAGCAGTTCTTC. It encodes CASRGTGGGSNEQFF.

The chain links TRBV7-9 to TRBJ1-4; the D gene is possibly TRBD1 (6 bases). This CDR3 has 15 residues. Germline lookup yields CDR1 SEHNR and CDR2 FQNEAQ (reference sequence). V lost 6 bases and J lost 0, with 11 bases in between. The CDR3 loop reads CASSLWTATNEKLFF. Written as DNA, the CDR3 is TGTGCCAGCAGTTTATGGACAGCAACTAATGAAAAACTGTTTTTT.

This clonotype was observed at least ten times. The genes are TRBV20-1 and TRBJ2-5; TRBD2 aligns across 10 bases. Germline values: CDR1 DFQATT, CDR2 SNEGSKA (reference sequence). With V trimmed by 1 base and J by 6 bases, 5 bases remained unmatched. The CDR3 runs to 14 residues. CDR3 residues: CSARASGGEKTQYF. CDR3 sequence (DNA): TGCAGTGCTAGAGCCAGCGGGGGGGAAAAGACCCAGTACTTC.

In this sample, this clonotype turned up many times. This chain links TRBV18 with TRBJ2-1; perhaps TRBD2 as D (6 bases). CDR1 is KGHSH and CDR2 is LQKENI in the germline V gene. The CDR3 length is 15 residues. Trimming left V 3 bases short and J 5 bases short, with 14 bases between. CDR3 DNA sequence: TGTGCCAGCTCACCCCCAGGCGGGGCCCACAATGAGCAGTTCTTC. It codes for CASSPPGGAHNEQFF.

The chain recombines TRBV12-3 or TRBV12-4 with TRBJ2-1; 8 bases line up with TRBD2. Losses at the gene ends were 3 bases for V and 3 bases for J; bases not matched to a gene: 4. This CDR3 comprises 15 residues. The CDR3 sequence is CASSFPGGSYNEQFF. The CDR3 DNA sequence: TGTGCCAGCAGTTTTCCGGGGGGGAGCTACAATGAGCAGTTCTTC.

The J gene is TRBJ2-7, the V gene TRBV18; no firm D call. The CDR3 sequence is 15 residues long. The V end was cut by 1 base, the J end by 6 bases, with 16 bases between. Germline V lookup: CDR1 KGHSH, CDR2 LQKENI. The CDR3 DNA sequence: TGTGCCAGCTCACCACGTCTCGCACCCTCTAGCGAGCAGTACGTC. Its protein product is CASSPRLAPSSEQYV.

The sample holds many counts of this clonotype. This chain uses TRBV20-1 with TRBJ1-4; 7 nucleotides align to TRBD1. Germline V gene data show CDR1 as DFQATT and CDR2 as SNEGSKA (reference sequence). The CDR3 contains 14 residues. Trimming at V came to 0 bases and at J to 7 bases, leaving 5 bases not matched to a gene. The CDR3 nucleotides are TGCAGTGCTAGAGATGTGGCAGGGGGTGAAAAACTGTTTTTT. Amino acids: CSARDVAGGEKLFF.

This clonotype was seen many times. The J gene is TRBJ1-5, the V gene TRBV20-1; D remains unclear. V lost 6 bases to trimming and J lost 2 bases, with 14 bases between them. The CDR3 is 14 residues long. Germline V gene lookup returns CDR1 DFQATT and CDR2 SNEGSKA (reference sequence). CDR3 nucleotide sequence: TGCAGTGCGCTAGACGCCGTGGGCAATCAGCCCCAGCATTTT. Its protein is CSALDAVGNQPQHF.

This clonotype was counted ten times or more. The J gene is TRBJ2-3, the V gene TRBV29-1, with D possibly TRBD2 on 5 matching bases. The germline gives CDR1 SQVTM, CDR2 ANQGSEA. The CDR3 is 11 amino acids. Here the CDR3 DNA reads TGCACCGGGCGGGTGGGAGATACGCAGTATTTT. Translated: CTGRVGDTQYF.

This clonotype appeared many times. The chain joins TRBV20-1 to TRBJ1-4; no definite D call. This CDR3 is 16 amino acids long. The V end lost 0 bases, the J end lost 6 bases, and 17 bases lay between the germline ends. CDR1 and CDR2 (germline): DFQATT, SNEGSKA (reference sequence). CDR3 coding DNA: TGCAGTGCTAGAGACCGCCGTCACAGCGGGGATGAAAAACTGTTTTTT. The encoded protein is CSARDRRHSGDEKLFF.

Concerning this clonotype itself: Just one base apart from a much larger clone, this may be a read error. V and J are TRBV6-1 and TRBJ2-3, with D possibly being TRBD1 (5 bases). Trimming removed 9 bases from V and 3 bases from J, with 16 bases in between. CDR1 is MNHNS, CDR2 SASEGT, per germline. The length of the CDR3 is 14 residues. The CDR3 region is CARSTFQGTDTQYF. DNA of the CDR3: TGTGCCAGAAGTACGTTCCAGGGAACAGATACGCAGTATTTT.

This clonotype was seen only a few times. The rearrangement links TRBV7-2 to TRBJ2-2, with D perhaps TRBD2 (5 bases). The V gene's germline CDR1 is SGHTA and CDR2 FQGNSA. CDR3 length equals 16 residues. V dropped 5 bases and J dropped 3 bases, with 16 bases sitting between them. The CDR3 bases are TGTGCCAGCAGCCCGTACCTAGGCGGGTACACCGGGGAGCTGTTTTTT. Its translation is CASSPYLGGYTGELFF.

The table lists this clonotype with many counts. This sequence joins TRBV7-2 and TRBJ2-1; D is possibly TRBD2 (7 bases). Germline V lookup: CDR1 SGHTA, CDR2 FQGNSA. The CDR3 loop spans 15 amino acids. Between the trimmed V and J ends, which lost 1 base and 5 bases, there was a span of 12 bases. The CDR3 loop is CASSLVLGGHNEQFF. The DNA for the CDR3 is TGTGCCAGCAGCTTAGTCCTCGGGGGGCACAATGAGCAGTTCTTC.